The clone carrying this T cell receptor beta chain appeared many times. Its antigen is undetermined. The V and J ends lost 0 bases and 8 bases respectively, with 7 bases between them. Germline CDR1 and CDR2: MGHRA and YSYEKL. This CDR3 spans 12 amino acids. The sample belongs to a study of regulatory T cells in long-lasting Graves disease. Study conclusions and caveats: New patients shared approximately 930 public clonotypes, fewer than the approximately 2,700 shared by persistent patients.

The authors built TCR beta libraries using iRepertoire HTBI primers and Arm-PCR of CDR3 regions. TCRdb re-called the multiplex PCR reads through MiXCR, storing one row per CDR3 protein. This table has roughly 560,000 distinct CDR3 sequences, about 16% appearing once. Time point defined: newly diagnosed GD, antithyroid drugs for less than 3 months. RNA extracted from PBMCs served as the sequencing template. The sample was also linked to a second study, of T cells in Graves' hyperthyroidism and ophthalmopathy.

The receptor was derived from a woman aged 35-65 years with Graves disease. The material sequenced was peripheral blood mononuclear cells (PBMCs), taken at new diagnosis, from a patient treated with antithyroid drugs. The rearrangement links TRBV4-1 to TRBJ1-2; D ambiguous. CDR3 amino acids: CASSQDGWGYTF. DNA for the CDR3: TGCGCCAGCAGCCAAGATGGTTGGGGCTACACCTTC.